This T cell receptor (beta chain) emerged from a study of persistence of HIV-infected CD4 T cells. Stimulation used approximately 9.1 ug/mL lysate from CMV-infected fibroblasts. Memory cells lacking CD40L and CD69 with high CD45RO were sorted. There are 17 residues in the CDR3. V was clipped by 7 bases and J by 3 bases, with 22 bases between them. Concerning this clone: Its antigen is unknown.

This was the immunoSEQ version 4 assay in survey mode. The method was immunoSEQ multiplex PCR; TCRdb's version includes in-frame clones alone and lacks a portion of them. Of 25,000 to 30,000 clones listed, roughly 78% are singletons. The J gene is TRBJ1-5, the V gene TRBV23-1; D possibly corresponds to TRBD1 (6 bases). TRBV23-1 carries the ORF label, with uncertain function. This receptor was obtained from an adult man with HIV who was CMV-seropositive. Sequencing was performed on CD4+ T cells sorted from PBMCs after approximately 18-hour stimulation, taken from a patient who received antiretroviral therapy. The CDR3: CASTLIPGRGNNQPQHF. CDR3 in DNA: TGCGCCAGCACCCTAATTCCGGGCAGGGGAAACAATCAGCCCCAGCATTTT.